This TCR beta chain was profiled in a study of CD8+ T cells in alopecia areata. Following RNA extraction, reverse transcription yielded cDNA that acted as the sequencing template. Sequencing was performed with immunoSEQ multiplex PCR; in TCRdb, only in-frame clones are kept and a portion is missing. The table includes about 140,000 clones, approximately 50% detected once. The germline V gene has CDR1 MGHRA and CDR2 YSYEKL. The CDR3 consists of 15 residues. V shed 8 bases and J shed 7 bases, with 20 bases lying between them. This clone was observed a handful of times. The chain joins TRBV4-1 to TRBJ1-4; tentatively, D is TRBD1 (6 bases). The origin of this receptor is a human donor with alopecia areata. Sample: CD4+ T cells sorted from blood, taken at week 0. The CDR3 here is CASAVVQGYGEKLFF. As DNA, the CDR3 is TGCGCCAGCGCCGTCGTACAGGGATACGGTGAAAAACTGTTTTTT.